This is a list of T cell receptor beta chains from one sample in a study of blood T cell repertoires in COVID-19. Clones were read by immunoSEQ multiplex PCR, and TCRdb kept only the in-frame ones, dropping some. This repertoire shows 160,000 or so clones, about 85% found once; its top ten account for over 5%. The sequencing sample was made of peripheral blood. The origin of the receptors is a woman aged 50 to 60 with COVID-19, enrolled during active disease. CDR3s include the opening cysteine and the closing phenylalanine or tryptophan. D genes are given only for firm matches. Rows may omit the clone size; those that give it use once, few, many or a size class.

j_gene | v_gene | d_gene | abundance | CDR3aa | CDR3nt
TRBJ2-2 | TRBV6-1 | TRBD2 | . | CASSDGAGGYTGELFF | TGTGCCAGCAGTGATGGAGCGGGGGGTTACACCGGGGAGCTGTTTTTT
TRBJ1-5 | TRBV14 | . | . | CASSQRRAGNNQPQHF | TGTGCCAGCAGCCAAAGGAGGGCGGGGAACAATCAGCCCCAGCATTTT
TRBJ2-1 | TRBV19 | . | . | CASRGWESSYNEQFF | TGTGCCAGTAGGGGCTGGGAGAGCTCCTACAATGAGCAGTTCTTC
TRBJ2-1 | TRBV2 | TRBD1 | . | CASSGGRGPYNEQFF | TGTGCCAGCAGTGGAGGTAGGGGGCCCTACAATGAGCAGTTCTTC
TRBJ2-2 | TRBV6-5 | TRBD2 | . | CASSSWTSGNTGELFF | TGTGCCAGCAGTTCCTGGACTAGCGGGAACACCGGGGAGCTGTTTTTT
TRBJ1-1 | TRBV7-2 | TRBD1 | . | CASSYTTGVTEAFF | TGTGCCAGCAGCTACACGACAGGGGTAACTGAAGCTTTCTTT
TRBJ2-2 | TRBV29-1 | TRBD1 | . | CSATAGTGFTGELFF | TGCAGCGCAACCGCCGGGACAGGGTTTACCGGGGAGCTGTTTTTT
TRBJ2-3 | TRBV30 | TRBD1 | . | CAWSVNRGSTDTQYF | TGTGCCTGGAGTGTAAACAGGGGTAGCACAGATACGCAGTATTTT
TRBJ1-5 | TRBV7-9 | TRBD1 | . | CASSFFSGQGGSQPQHF | TGTGCCAGCAGCTTCTTTTCCGGACAGGGTGGTAGTCAGCCCCAGCATTTT
TRBJ2-7 | TRBV7-9 | TRBD2 | . | CASRGTSGVSYEQYF | TGTGCCAGCAGGGGCACTAGCGGAGTCTCCTACGAGCAGTACTTC
TRBJ2-7 | TRBV5-1 | TRBD1 | . | CASSFRTDRPTYEQYF | TGCGCCAGCAGCTTTCGTACGGACAGGCCAACCTACGAGCAGTACTTC
TRBJ2-7 | TRBV9 | TRBD2 | few | CASSVELAGVNEQYF | TGTGCCAGCAGCGTAGAGCTAGCGGGGGTCAACGAGCAGTACTTC
TRBJ2-7 | TRBV19 | TRBD1 | . | CASMGQGASYEQYF | TGTGCCAGTATGGGACAGGGGGCATCCTACGAGCAGTACTTC
TRBJ2-7 | TRBV25-1 | TRBD2 | . | CASLGLADHYEQYF | TGTGCCAGCCTCGGACTAGCGGACCACTACGAGCAGTACTTC
TRBJ2-3 | TRBV3-1/TRBV3-2 | TRBD2 | . | CASSQIGWRGSSTDTQYF | TGTGCCAGCAGCCAAATTGGGTGGCGGGGGAGCAGCACAGATACGCAGTATTTT
TRBJ2-7 | TRBV6-1 | . | . | CASSEHRRGEQYF | TGTGCCAGCAGTGAACACCGAAGGGGGGAGCAGTACTTC
TRBJ2-5 | TRBV28 | . | . | CASSPLTDPEETQYF | TGTGCCAGCAGTCCCCTGACAGACCCCGAGGAGACCCAGTACTTC
TRBJ1-1 | TRBV19 | . | . | CASNEGLDTEAFF | TGTGCCAGTAACGAGGGTTTGGACACTGAAGCTTTCTTT
TRBJ2-1 | TRBV2 | TRBD2 | . | CASSASGATINEQFF | TGTGCCAGCAGTGCTAGCGGGGCCACTATCAATGAGCAGTTCTTC
TRBJ1-1 | TRBV28 | TRBD1 | . | CACQGVTEAFF | TGTGCCTGCCAGGGGGTCACTGAAGCTTTCTTT
TRBJ1-4 | TRBV24-1 | . | . | CATSDTEDSGNEKLFF | TGTGCCACCAGTGATACCGAGGATTCGGGTAATGAAAAACTGTTTTTT
TRBJ2-3 | TRBV4-1 | TRBD1 | . | CASSQDGQGLVTDTQYF | TGCGCCAGCAGCCAAGATGGACAGGGCTTGGTCACAGATACGCAGTATTTT
TRBJ1-2 | TRBV5-6 | TRBD1 | . | CASSPGQGTYGYTF | TGTGCCAGCAGCCCTGGACAGGGAACTTATGGCTACACCTTC
TRBJ2-4 | TRBV5-1 | TRBD2 | . | CASSLRATSGGTAKNIQYF | TGCGCCAGCAGCTTGAGGGCGACTAGCGGGGGGACAGCCAAAAACATTCAGTACTTC
TRBJ1-1 | TRBV11-2 | . | . | CASSLNTEAFF | TGTGCCAGCAGTCTAAACACTGAAGCTTTCTTT
TRBJ2-5 | TRBV7-2 | TRBD2 | . | CASSSGLAGAFQETQYF | TGTGCCAGCAGCTCGGGACTAGCGGGGGCTTTTCAAGAGACCCAGTACTTC
TRBJ2-5 | TRBV3-1/TRBV3-2 | . | . | CASSQGGGGRKETQYF | TGTGCCAGCAGCCAAGGAGGGGGCGGGAGGAAAGAGACCCAGTACTTC
TRBJ2-3 | TRBV7-8 | . | . | CASSLADTRTDTQYF | TGTGCCAGCAGCTTAGCGGACACACGTACAGATACGCAGTATTTT
TRBJ1-6 | TRBV7-2 | . | . | CASSLWAAINSPLHF | TGTGCCAGCAGCTTATGGGCAGCCATTAATTCACCCCTCCACTTT
TRBJ1-1 | TRBV19 | TRBD1 | . | CASSIDRGQGEAFF | TGTGCCAGTAGTATTGACAGGGGGCAAGGTGAAGCTTTCTTT
TRBJ2-7 | TRBV11-2 | TRBD2 | . | CASSSLAGGRSYEQYF | TGTGCCAGCAGCTCCCTAGCGGGGGGGAGGTCCTACGAGCAGTACTTC
TRBJ1-4 | TRBV28 | TRBD1 | . | CASRTGGRGNEKLFF | TGTGCCAGCAGAACAGGGGGCAGGGGGAATGAAAAACTGTTTTTT
TRBJ1-6 | TRBV6-5 | TRBD1 | . | CASSQGQGNSPLHF | TGTGCCAGCAGTCAGGGACAGGGTAATTCACCCCTCCACTTT
TRBJ2-1 | TRBV14 | . | . | CASRQGNNEQFF | TGTGCCAGCAGGCAGGGCAACAATGAGCAGTTCTTC
TRBJ1-1 | TRBV9 | . | . | CASSAGGGARTEAFF | TGTGCCAGCAGCGCTGGAGGGGGGGCGAGGACTGAAGCTTTCTTT
TRBJ2-7 | TRBV27 | . | . | CASSPRAVYEQYF | TGTGCCAGCAGTCCGAGGGCCGTCTACGAGCAGTACTTC
TRBJ1-2 | TRBV6-2/TRBV6-3 | TRBD1 | . | CASSPGPDRAGYTF | TGTGCCAGCAGCCCCGGTCCGGACAGGGCTGGCTACACCTTC
TRBJ2-3 | TRBV5-3 | TRBD2 | . | CARSLGLAGITDTQYF | TGTGCCAGAAGCTTGGGGCTAGCGGGGATCACAGATACGCAGTATTTT
TRBJ2-2 | TRBV12-5 | . | . | CASGLASGRGNTGELFF | TGTGCTAGTGGTTTGGCTTCCGGACGGGGGAACACCGGGGAGCTGTTTTTT
TRBJ1-1 | TRBV5-1 | TRBD1 | . | CASSLDRGNTEAFF | TGCGCCAGCAGCCTGGACAGGGGGAACACTGAAGCTTTCTTT
TRBJ2-5 | TRBV27 | TRBD1 | . | CASSSGQGRRETQYF | TGTGCCAGCAGTTCGGGACAGGGACGTCGAGAGACCCAGTACTTC
TRBJ2-1 | TRBV4-1 | TRBD1 | . | CASVGTANNEQFF | TGCGCCAGCGTTGGGACAGCTAACAATGAGCAGTTCTTC
TRBJ1-5 | TRBV27 | TRBD1 | . | CASSLPTGLNQPQHF | TGTGCCAGCAGTTTACCGACAGGGTTGAATCAGCCCCAGCATTTT
TRBJ2-5 | TRBV12-3/TRBV12-4 | TRBD1 | . | CASSPTGDQTQYF | TGTGCCAGCAGTCCGACAGGGGACCAGACCCAGTACTTC
TRBJ1-2 | TRBV6-5 | . | . | CASSSRQGIGGYTF | TGTGCCAGCAGTTCCCGGCAGGGAATTGGTGGCTACACCTTC
TRBJ2-3 | TRBV29-1 | . | once | CSVVHSDTDTQYF | TGCAGCGTTGTTCACAGTGACACAGATACGCAGTATTTT
TRBJ2-1 | TRBV19 | TRBD1 | . | CASSPRGLLVEQFF | TGTGCCAGTAGTCCAAGGGGGCTATTGGTCGAGCAGTTCTTC
TRBJ1-4 | TRBV6-6 | . | once | CASNPGTREKLFF | TGTGCCAGCAACCCCGGGACAAGAGAAAAACTGTTTTTT
TRBJ1-2 | TRBV5-1 | . | . | CASTAGGTAGIYGYTF | TGCGCCAGCACTGCGGGAGGGACTGCCGGAATCTATGGCTACACCTTC
TRBJ1-4 | TRBV5-6 | . | once | CASSWGLLDEKLFF | TGTGCCAGCAGCTGGGGGCTTCTAGATGAAAAACTGTTTTTT
TRBJ2-1 | TRBV6-2/TRBV6-3 | TRBD2 | . | CASSTGTSTIKQFF | TGTGCCAGCAGTACCGGGACTAGCACCATAAAGCAGTTCTTC
TRBJ2-5 | TRBV24-1 | . | . | CATSLGTPGETQYF | TGTGCCACTTCCCTCGGGACTCCGGGGGAGACCCAGTACTTC
TRBJ1-1 | TRBV6-4 | TRBD1 | few | CASSPGQGVNTEAFF | TGTGCCAGCAGTCCCGGACAGGGAGTGAACACTGAAGCTTTCTTT
TRBJ2-7 | TRBV2 | . | . | CASSLEGTATYEQYF | TGTGCCAGCAGTTTGGAGGGGACAGCCACCTACGAGCAGTACTTC
TRBJ2-2 | TRBV6-5 | TRBD2 | few | CASSGTSWGGELFF | TGTGCCAGCAGCGGGACTAGCTGGGGCGGGGAGCTGTTTTTT
TRBJ1-4 | TRBV11-3 | . | few | CASSVRGIEKLFF | TGTGCCAGCAGCGTCCGAGGTATCGAAAAACTGTTTTTT
TRBJ2-1 | TRBV7-9 | . | . | CASSLSGAYNEQFF | TGTGCCAGCAGCTTATCGGGGGCCTACAATGAGCAGTTCTTC